The following is a T cell receptor (beta chain) sequence with its context. Germline values: CDR1 MDHEN, CDR2 SYDVKM. The CDR3 is 13 amino acids. Germline trimming cut 3 bases from V and 5 bases from J; bases unmatched to any gene: 1. Method: immunoSEQ multiplex PCR; TCRdb's copy keeps in-frame clones and lacks some. The sample has 300,000 to 400,000 clones, about 85% seen once. This sample stems from a study of blood T cell repertoires in COVID-19. Looking at the study overall: The study drew acute and convalescent COVID-19 samples from the United States, Italy and Spain.

The V gene is TRBV28, the J gene TRBJ2-5; 9 bases line up with TRBD1. This sequence was found in a woman aged 25 to 39 who had been exposed to COVID-19. Input material: PBMCs or T cells enriched from blood (not recorded which). The CDR3 reads CASSLTGGETQYF. The CDR3 DNA is TGTGCCAGCAGTTTGACAGGGGGGGAGACCCAGTACTTC.